Listed below are T cell receptor beta chains from one sample, sequenced in a study of cytomegalovirus exposure and HLA in healthy donors. Sequencing was performed with immunoSEQ multiplex PCR; in TCRdb, only in-frame clones are kept and a portion is missing. The sample carries about 73,000 clones, 94% recorded once. The material sequenced was PBMCs. The receptors here all came from a woman between 18 and 30 years old in good health and CMV-seronegative. The CDR3 runs from the conserved cysteine through the conserved F or W. Each record gives: V gene, clone size, D gene, J gene, CDR3 protein, CDR3 DNA. The D gene is left open where the match is weak. Rows give clone size only sometimes, using once, few, many, or a class for an expanded clone.

V gene: TRBV27
clone size: NA
D gene: TRBD1
J gene: TRBJ2-5
CDR3 protein: CASSLGTGQGARETQYF
CDR3 DNA: TGTGCCAGCAGTTTGGGTACGGGACAGGGGGCAAGGGAGACCCAGTACTTC

V gene: TRBV2
clone size: NA
D gene: NA
J gene: TRBJ2-7
CDR3 protein: CASSMSPGVGYEQYF
CDR3 DNA: TGTGCCAGCAGTATGAGCCCAGGGGTGGGGTACGAGCAGTACTTC

V gene: TRBV5-1
clone size: NA
D gene: TRBD2
J gene: TRBJ2-3
CDR3 protein: CASSLGTSGTSTDTQYF
CDR3 DNA: TGCGCCAGCAGCTTGGGGACTAGCGGGACTAGCACAGATACGCAGTATTTT

V gene: TRBV7-8
clone size: NA
D gene: TRBD2
J gene: TRBJ2-2
CDR3 protein: CASRPGGPNGELFF
CDR3 DNA: TGTGCCAGCAGGCCGGGAGGGCCTAACGGGGAGCTGTTTTTT

V gene: TRBV6-5
clone size: few
D gene: NA
J gene: TRBJ2-1
CDR3 protein: CASSYSASDHNEQFF
CDR3 DNA: TGTGCCAGCAGTTACTCAGCTAGCGACCACAATGAGCAGTTCTTC

V gene: TRBV4-3
clone size: NA
D gene: TRBD1
J gene: TRBJ1-5
CDR3 protein: CASSQGPYGTGSNQPQHF
CDR3 DNA: TGCGCCAGCAGCCAAGGCCCATACGGGACAGGGAGCAATCAGCCCCAGCATTTT

V gene: TRBV15
clone size: NA
D gene: TRBD2
J gene: TRBJ2-1
CDR3 protein: CATSRGIGEGEQFF
CDR3 DNA: TGTGCCACCAGCAGAGGTATAGGGGAGGGTGAGCAGTTCTTC

V gene: TRBV28
clone size: once
D gene: NA
J gene: TRBJ2-3
CDR3 protein: CASSPPGLLLGAQYF
CDR3 DNA: TGTGCCAGCAGTCCTCCGGGACTCCTTTTAGGGGCGCAGTATTTT

V gene: TRBV28
clone size: NA
D gene: TRBD1
J gene: TRBJ1-2
CDR3 protein: CASSPGTGVYGYTF
CDR3 DNA: TGTGCCAGCAGTCCCGGGACAGGTGTTTATGGCTACACCTTC

V gene: TRBV7-8
clone size: once
D gene: TRBD2
J gene: TRBJ2-3
CDR3 protein: CASSLEFSSGMFYF
CDR3 DNA: TGTGCCAGCAGCTTAGAATTTTCTAGCGGGATGTTTTATTTT

V gene: TRBV5-6
clone size: NA
D gene: NA
J gene: TRBJ1-1
CDR3 protein: CASSLTGPNTEAFF
CDR3 DNA: TGTGCCAGCAGCTTAACAGGGCCAAACACTGAAGCTTTCTTT

V gene: TRBV7-3
clone size: NA
D gene: TRBD1
J gene: TRBJ2-3
CDR3 protein: CASSIGTGVGSTDTQYF
CDR3 DNA: TGTGCCAGCAGCATCGGGACAGGGGTTGGGAGCACAGATACGCAGTATTTT

V gene: TRBV6-6
clone size: NA
D gene: TRBD2
J gene: TRBJ2-7
CDR3 protein: CATLSGRAYEQYF
CDR3 DNA: TGTGCCACCCTTAGCGGGAGGGCATACGAGCAGTACTTC

V gene: TRBV2
clone size: NA
D gene: TRBD2
J gene: TRBJ2-5
CDR3 protein: CASSQGLGETQYF
CDR3 DNA: TGTGCCAGCAGCCAAGGACTAGGCGAGACCCAGTACTTC

V gene: TRBV7-6
clone size: NA
D gene: TRBD2
J gene: TRBJ2-7
CDR3 protein: CASSTGTSESYEQYF
CDR3 DNA: TGTGCCAGCAGCACCGGGACTAGCGAATCCTACGAGCAGTACTTC

V gene: TRBV4-3
clone size: NA
D gene: TRBD1
J gene: TRBJ1-4
CDR3 protein: CASSHGQELNEKLFF
CDR3 DNA: TGCGCCAGCAGCCATGGACAGGAGCTAAATGAAAAACTGTTTTTT

V gene: TRBV9
clone size: NA
D gene: NA
J gene: TRBJ2-5
CDR3 protein: CASSGGLQETQYF
CDR3 DNA: TGTGCCAGCAGCGGCGGACTACAAGAGACCCAGTACTTC

V gene: TRBV11-2
clone size: NA
D gene: NA
J gene: TRBJ1-3
CDR3 protein: CASSLRAGGDTIYF
CDR3 DNA: TGTGCCAGCAGCTTACGGGCCGGCGGGGACACCATATATTTT

V gene: TRBV4-1
clone size: NA
D gene: TRBD1
J gene: TRBJ2-5
CDR3 protein: CASSQVTGQAETQYF
CDR3 DNA: TGCGCCAGCAGCCAAGTTACGGGACAGGCAGAGACCCAGTACTTC

V gene: TRBV11-2
clone size: NA
D gene: TRBD2
J gene: TRBJ2-7
CDR3 protein: CASTPGAGEGYEQYF
CDR3 DNA: TGTGCCAGCACCCCCGGGGCGGGGGAGGGCTACGAGCAGTACTTC

V gene: TRBV7-9
clone size: NA
D gene: TRBD1
J gene: TRBJ2-3
CDR3 protein: CASRGKGTGTASTDTQYF
CDR3 DNA: TGTGCCAGCAGAGGGAAGGGGACAGGGACCGCTAGCACAGATACGCAGTATTTT

V gene: TRBV7-8
clone size: NA
D gene: NA
J gene: TRBJ1-2
CDR3 protein: CASSGGHTNYGYTF
CDR3 DNA: TGTGCCAGCAGCGGGGGACATACGAACTATGGCTACACCTTC

V gene: TRBV6-1
clone size: NA
D gene: TRBD2
J gene: TRBJ2-2
CDR3 protein: CASSETGGYTGELFF
CDR3 DNA: TGTGCCAGCAGTGAAACGGGAGGGTACACCGGGGAGCTGTTTTTT

V gene: TRBV7-6
clone size: NA
D gene: NA
J gene: TRBJ2-6
CDR3 protein: CASTPRGRGDSGANVLTF
CDR3 DNA: TGTGCCAGCACCCCCAGGGGCAGGGGTGACTCTGGGGCCAACGTCCTGACTTTC